Following are 5 T cell receptor beta chains from one sample sequenced in a study of blood T cells in healthy people across ages. A sample-barcoded 5' primer and a J-beta primer mix were used in a second PCR of about 6 to 12 cycles. TCRdb used MiXCR to reprocess the 5' RACE reads, holding one entry per CDR3 protein. The sample has roughly 1,000,000 distinct CDR3 sequences, roughly a quarter seen once. These data were also filed under a second study, of T cells of mothers and their children.

Sequences were obtained from blood. All receptors derive from a girl aged 2 to 9 in good health.

The V and J genes are TRBV5-6 and TRBJ2-1; possibly TRBD2 for D (6 bases). Germline V gives CDR1 SGHDT, CDR2 YYEEEE. V was cut by 3 bases and J by 5 bases, with 21 bases left in between. The CDR3 is 17 residues long. The CDR3 loop is CASSWLAAPGLDNEQFF. CDR3 coding DNA: TGTGCCAGCAGCTGGCTTGCGGCCCCGGGACTTGACAATGAGCAGTTCTTC.

This chain uses TRBV7-9 with TRBJ1-2; tentative D call: TRBD1 (5 bases). The germline V gene encodes CDR1 SEHNR and CDR2 FQNEAQ (reference sequence). This CDR3 is built from 15 residues. V was pared by 1 base and J by 3 bases, with 12 bases between. CDR3 sequence: CASSLDAWGDYGYTF. The CDR3 region has the DNA TGTGCCAGCAGCTTAGACGCCTGGGGGGACTATGGCTACACCTTC.

This clonotype was seen a few times. The chain combines TRBV2 with TRBJ2-3; D may be TRBD1 (6 bases). Germline loops: CDR1 SNHLY, CDR2 FYNNEI. The V and J ends lost 8 bases and 0 bases respectively, with 12 bases between them. The CDR3 loop spans 14 amino acids. The CDR3 coding sequence is TGTGCCAGCGAGGGGGACGGTAGCACAGATACGCAGTATTTT. The encoded protein is CASEGDGSTDTQYF.

This sequence joins TRBV9 and TRBJ2-7; 8 positions match TRBD1. This CDR3 comprises 15 residues. The germline gives CDR1 SGDLS, CDR2 YYNGEE. Trimming removed 3 bases from V and 2 bases from J; junction bases left unmatched: 7. CDR3 DNA sequence: TGTGCCAGCAGCGCCTCGACAGGGGCTGCCTACGAGCAGTACTTC. Its protein is CASSASTGAAYEQYF.

This clonotype has only a few counts. The chain employs TRBV28 and TRBJ1-5; D might be TRBD1 (6 bases). Germline V gene data show CDR1 as MDHEN and CDR2 as SYDVKM. CDR3 size: 14 residues. Trimming pared 6 bases from V and 7 bases from J, leaving 16 bases between. CDR3 nucleotide sequence: TGTGCCAGCAGACCTACAGGGATACGGCAGCCCCAGCATTTT. It encodes CASRPTGIRQPQHF.